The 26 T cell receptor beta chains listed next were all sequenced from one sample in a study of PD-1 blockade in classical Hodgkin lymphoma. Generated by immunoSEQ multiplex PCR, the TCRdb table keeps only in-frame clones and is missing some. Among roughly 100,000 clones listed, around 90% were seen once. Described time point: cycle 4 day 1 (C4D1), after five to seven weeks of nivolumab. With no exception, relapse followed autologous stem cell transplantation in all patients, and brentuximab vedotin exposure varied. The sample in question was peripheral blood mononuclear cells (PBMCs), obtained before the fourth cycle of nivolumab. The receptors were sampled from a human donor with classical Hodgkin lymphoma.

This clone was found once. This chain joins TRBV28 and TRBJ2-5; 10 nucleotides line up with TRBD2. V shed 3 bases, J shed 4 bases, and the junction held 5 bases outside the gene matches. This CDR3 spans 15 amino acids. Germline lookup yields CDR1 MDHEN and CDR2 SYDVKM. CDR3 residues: CASSFGLAGVETQYF. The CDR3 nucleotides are TGTGCCAGCAGTTTTGGCCTAGCGGGAGTAGAGACCCAGTACTTC.

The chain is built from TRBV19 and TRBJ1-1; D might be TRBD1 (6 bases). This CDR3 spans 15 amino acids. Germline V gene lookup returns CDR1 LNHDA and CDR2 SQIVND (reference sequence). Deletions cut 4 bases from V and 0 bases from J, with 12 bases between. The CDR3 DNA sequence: TGTGCCAGTAGTACCCCCGGGGGCATGAACACTGAAGCTTTCTTT. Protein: CASSTPGGMNTEAFF.

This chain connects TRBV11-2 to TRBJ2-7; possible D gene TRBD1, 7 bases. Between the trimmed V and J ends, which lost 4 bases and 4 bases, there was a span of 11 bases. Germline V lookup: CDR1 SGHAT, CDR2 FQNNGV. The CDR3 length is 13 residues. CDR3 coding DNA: TGTGCCAGCAGCTCCCAGGGGGGTTACGAGCAGTACTTC. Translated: CASSSQGGYEQYF.

The CDR3 region is CASKRTSGRGGDTQYF. The DNA of the CDR3 is TGTGCCAGCAAGAGGACTAGCGGGAGAGGGGGAGATACGCAGTATTTT. V usage is TRBV2 and J usage is TRBJ2-3; TRBD2 agrees at 13 bases. Germline lookup yields CDR1 SNHLY and CDR2 FYNNEI. Trimming removed 7 bases from V and 5 bases from J; junction bases left unmatched: 9. The length of the CDR3 is 16 residues. The full variable domain, in which reference TRBV2 and TRBJ2-3 provide the parts outside the CDR3, is EPEVTQTPSHQVTQMGQEVILRCVPISNHLYFYWYRQILGQKVEFLVSFYNNEISEKSEIFDDQFSVERPDGSNFTLKIRSTKLEDSAMYFCASKRTSGRGGDTQYFGPGTRLTVL.

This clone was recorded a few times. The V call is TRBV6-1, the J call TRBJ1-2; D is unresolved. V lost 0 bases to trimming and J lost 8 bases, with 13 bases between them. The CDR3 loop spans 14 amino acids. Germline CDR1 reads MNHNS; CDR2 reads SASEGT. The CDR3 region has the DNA TGTGCCAGCAGTGAAGCCCGGGAAGTGAGGGGCTACACCTTC. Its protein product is CASSEAREVRGYTF.

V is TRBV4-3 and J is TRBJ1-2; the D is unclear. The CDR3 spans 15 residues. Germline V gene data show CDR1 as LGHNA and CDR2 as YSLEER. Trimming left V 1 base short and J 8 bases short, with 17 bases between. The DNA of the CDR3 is TGCGCCAGCAGCCAAGTTACCCGCGCGGCTGAGGGCTACACCTTC. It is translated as CASSQVTRAAEGYTF.

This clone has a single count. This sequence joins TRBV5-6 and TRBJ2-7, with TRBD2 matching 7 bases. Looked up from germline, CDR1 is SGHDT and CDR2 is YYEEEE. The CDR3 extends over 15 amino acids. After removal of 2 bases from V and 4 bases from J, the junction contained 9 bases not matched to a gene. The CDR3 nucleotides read TGTGCCAGCAGCTTCGTGACGGGAGGTAGGTACGAGCAGTACTTC. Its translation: CASSFVTGGRYEQYF.

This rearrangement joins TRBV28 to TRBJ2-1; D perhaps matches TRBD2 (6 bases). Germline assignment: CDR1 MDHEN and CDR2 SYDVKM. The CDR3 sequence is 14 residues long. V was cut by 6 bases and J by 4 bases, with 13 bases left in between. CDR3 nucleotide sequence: TGTGCCAGCAGGGAGGGACCTCCTTACAATGAGCAGTTCTTC. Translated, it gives CASREGPPYNEQFF.

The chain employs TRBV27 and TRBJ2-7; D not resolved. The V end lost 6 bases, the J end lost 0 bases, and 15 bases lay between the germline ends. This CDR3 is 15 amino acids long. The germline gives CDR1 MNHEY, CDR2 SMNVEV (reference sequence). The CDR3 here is CASSSLTINSYEQYF. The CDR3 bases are TGTGCCAGCAGCTCCTTGACCATCAACTCCTACGAGCAGTACTTC.

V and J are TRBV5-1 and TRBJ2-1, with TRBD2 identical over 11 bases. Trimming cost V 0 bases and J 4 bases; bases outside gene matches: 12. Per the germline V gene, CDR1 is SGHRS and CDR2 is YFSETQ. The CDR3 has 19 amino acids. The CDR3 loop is CASSLAGGTSGSRYNEQFF. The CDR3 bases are TGCGCCAGCAGCTTGGCCGGAGGAACTAGCGGGAGTAGGTACAATGAGCAGTTCTTC.

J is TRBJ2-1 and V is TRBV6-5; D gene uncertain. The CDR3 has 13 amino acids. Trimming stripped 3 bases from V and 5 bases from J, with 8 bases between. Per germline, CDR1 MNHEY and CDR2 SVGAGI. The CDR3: CASSYRVNNEQFF. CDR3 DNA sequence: TGTGCCAGCAGTTATCGAGTGAACAATGAGCAGTTCTTC.

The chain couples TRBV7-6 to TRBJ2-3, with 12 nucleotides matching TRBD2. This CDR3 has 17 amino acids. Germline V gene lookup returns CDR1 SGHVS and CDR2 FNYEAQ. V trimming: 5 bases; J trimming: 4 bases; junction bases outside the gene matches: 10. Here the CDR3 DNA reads TGTGCCAGCAGCCCTCAGCCTAGCGGGGGGGGGCCAGATACGCAGTATTTT. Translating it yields CASSPQPSGGGPDTQYF. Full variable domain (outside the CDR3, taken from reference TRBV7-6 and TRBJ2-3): GAGVSQSPRYKVTKRGQDVALRCDPISGHVSLYWYRQALGQGPEFLTYFNYEAQQDKSGLPNDRFSAERPEGSISTLTIQRTEQRDSAMYRCASSPQPSGGGPDTQYFGPGTRLTVL.

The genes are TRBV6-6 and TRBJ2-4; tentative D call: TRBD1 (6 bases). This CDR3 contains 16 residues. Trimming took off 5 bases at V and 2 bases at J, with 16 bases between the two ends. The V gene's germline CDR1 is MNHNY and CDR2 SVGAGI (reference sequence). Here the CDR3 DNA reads TGTGCCAGCAGTCCACAGGGTTCCGTGACCAAAAACATTCAGTACTTC. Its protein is CASSPQGSVTKNIQYF.

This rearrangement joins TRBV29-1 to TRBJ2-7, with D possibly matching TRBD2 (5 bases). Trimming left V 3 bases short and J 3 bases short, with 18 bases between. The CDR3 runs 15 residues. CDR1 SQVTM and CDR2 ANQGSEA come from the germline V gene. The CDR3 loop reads CSVEAGVGVFYEQYF. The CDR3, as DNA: TGCAGCGTTGAGGCCGGGGTGGGTGTTTTCTACGAGCAGTACTTC.

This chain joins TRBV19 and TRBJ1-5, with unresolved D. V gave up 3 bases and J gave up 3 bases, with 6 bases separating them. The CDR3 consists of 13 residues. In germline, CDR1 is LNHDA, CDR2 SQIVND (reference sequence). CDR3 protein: CASSMPPNQPQHF. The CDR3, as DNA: TGTGCCAGTAGTATGCCCCCCAATCAGCCCCAGCATTTT.

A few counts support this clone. The CDR3 sequence: CASSQWGGRGDNEQFF. The CDR3 DNA sequence: TGCGCCAGCAGCCAATGGGGGGGCCGAGGAGACAATGAGCAGTTCTTC. The genes are TRBV4-1 and TRBJ2-1, with D possibly TRBD2 on 7 matching bases. The CDR3 spans 16 residues. V was pared by 2 bases and J by 5 bases, with 16 bases between. Germline V gene sequence: CDR1 MGHRA, CDR2 YSYEKL.

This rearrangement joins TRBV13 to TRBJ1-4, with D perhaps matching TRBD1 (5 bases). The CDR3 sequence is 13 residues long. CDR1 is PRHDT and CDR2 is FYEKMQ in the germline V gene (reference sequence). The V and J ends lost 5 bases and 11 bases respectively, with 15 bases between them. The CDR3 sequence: CASSTRQPAKLFF. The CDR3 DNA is TGTGCCAGCAGCACAAGACAGCCAGCCAAACTGTTTTTT.

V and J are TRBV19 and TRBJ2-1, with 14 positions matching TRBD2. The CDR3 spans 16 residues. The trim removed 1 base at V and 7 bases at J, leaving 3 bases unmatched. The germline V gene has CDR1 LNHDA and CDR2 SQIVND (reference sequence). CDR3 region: CASSIAGTSGRNEQFF. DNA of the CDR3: TGTGCCAGTAGTATAGCGGGGACTAGCGGGAGAAATGAGCAGTTCTTC.

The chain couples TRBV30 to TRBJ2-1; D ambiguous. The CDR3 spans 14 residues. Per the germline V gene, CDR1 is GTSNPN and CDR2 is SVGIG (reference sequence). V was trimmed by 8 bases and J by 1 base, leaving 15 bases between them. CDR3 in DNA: TGTGCCGGAAGATTAGAACCTTCCTACAATGAGCAGTTCTTC. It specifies CAGRLEPSYNEQFF.

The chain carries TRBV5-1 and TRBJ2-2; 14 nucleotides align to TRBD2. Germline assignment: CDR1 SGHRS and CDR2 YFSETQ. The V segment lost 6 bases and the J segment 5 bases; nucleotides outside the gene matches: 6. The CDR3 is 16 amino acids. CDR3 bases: TGCGCCAGCACCGGGACTAGCGGGAGTTCTACCGGGGAGCTGTTTTTT. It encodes CASTGTSGSSTGELFF.

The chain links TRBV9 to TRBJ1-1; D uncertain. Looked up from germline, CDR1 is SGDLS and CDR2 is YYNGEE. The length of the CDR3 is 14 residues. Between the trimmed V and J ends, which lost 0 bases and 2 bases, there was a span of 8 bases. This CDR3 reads CASSVVGGNTEAFF. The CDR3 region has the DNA TGTGCCAGCAGCGTAGTCGGCGGAAACACTGAAGCTTTCTTT.

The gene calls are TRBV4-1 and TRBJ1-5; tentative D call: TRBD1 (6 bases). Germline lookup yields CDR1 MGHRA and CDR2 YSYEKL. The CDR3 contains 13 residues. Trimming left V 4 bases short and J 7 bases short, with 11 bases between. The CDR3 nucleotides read TGCGCCAGCAGCCCAGGGGTTATGCAGCCCCAGCATTTT. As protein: CASSPGVMQPQHF.

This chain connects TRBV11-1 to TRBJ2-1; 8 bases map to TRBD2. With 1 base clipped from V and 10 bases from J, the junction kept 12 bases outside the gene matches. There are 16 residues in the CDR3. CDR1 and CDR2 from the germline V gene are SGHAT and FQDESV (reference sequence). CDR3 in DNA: TGTGCCAGCAGCTTAGACCTTCCGGGAGGGCCAGGAGAGCAGTTCTTC. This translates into CASSLDLPGGPGEQFF.

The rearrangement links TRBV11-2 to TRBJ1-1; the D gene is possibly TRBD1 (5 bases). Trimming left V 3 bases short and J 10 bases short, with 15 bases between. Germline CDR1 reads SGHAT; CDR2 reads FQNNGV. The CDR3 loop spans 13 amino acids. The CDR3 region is CASSLGEGVGAFF. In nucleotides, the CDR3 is TGTGCCAGCAGCTTGGGGGAAGGGGTTGGAGCTTTCTTT.

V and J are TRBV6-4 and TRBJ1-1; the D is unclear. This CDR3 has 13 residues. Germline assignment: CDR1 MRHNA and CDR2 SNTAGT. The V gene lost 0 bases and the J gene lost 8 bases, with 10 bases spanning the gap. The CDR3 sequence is CASSDSGVGEAFF. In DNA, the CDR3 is TGTGCCAGCAGTGACTCCGGGGTGGGGGAAGCTTTCTTT.

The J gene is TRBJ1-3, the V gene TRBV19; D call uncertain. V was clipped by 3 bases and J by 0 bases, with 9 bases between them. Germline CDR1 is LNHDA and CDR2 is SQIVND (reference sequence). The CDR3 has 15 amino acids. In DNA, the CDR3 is TGTGCCAGTAGTATCGAAGGGTTCTCTGGAAACACCATATATTTT. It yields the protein CASSIEGFSGNTIYF.